The next 21 T cell receptor beta chains were all read from a single sample in a study of blood T cell repertoires in COVID-19. Produced via immunoSEQ multiplex PCR; TCRdb's table is partial and in-frame only. Of roughly 280,000 clones in the sample, 75% to 90% were seen once. Sequencing used PBMCs or T cells enriched from blood (not recorded which). Every receptor here comes from a woman in her thirties with acute COVID-19.

Notes on this clone: One end of the junction is discordant with germline, which a read error may explain. The chain employs TRBV2 and TRBJ2-7; 8 bases are shared with TRBD2. Looked up from germline, CDR1 is SNHLY and CDR2 is FYNNEI. The CDR3 is 17 amino acids. The CDR3 sequence is CASSEARGSGAPYEQYF. CDR3 DNA sequence: TGTGCCAGCAGCGAAGCGCGGGGTAGCGGGGCCCCATACGAGCAGTACTTC.

J is TRBJ2-1 and V is TRBV12-3 or TRBV12-4; maybe TRBD1 (5 bases). CDR3 size: 11 residues. The germline V and J ends were trimmed by 8 bases and 10 bases, with 12 bases remaining between them. CDR3 region: CASVLWGEQFF. For the CDR3, the DNA is TGTGCCAGCGTTCTATGGGGCGAGCAGTTCTTC.

The chain has TRBV2 and TRBJ1-1; D remains unclear. V shed 3 bases and J shed 6 bases, with 5 bases lying between them. This CDR3 is 11 amino acids long. Germline V gene lookup returns CDR1 SNHLY and CDR2 FYNNEI. CDR3 protein: CASSETPEAFF. The CDR3 coding sequence is TGTGCCAGCAGTGAGACACCTGAAGCTTTCTTT.

This chain links TRBV27 with TRBJ2-1; 7 bases map to TRBD2. The CDR3 length is 15 residues. The V and J ends lost 3 bases and 8 bases, in that order; junction bases with no gene match: 10. Germline V CDR1 and CDR2: MNHEY, SMNVEV (reference sequence). The CDR3: CASSFQGAGIDEQFF. CDR3 bases: TGTGCCAGCAGTTTCCAGGGAGCGGGGATCGATGAGCAGTTCTTC.

This chain uses TRBV6-2 or TRBV6-3 with TRBJ2-1; D unresolved. Germline CDR1 and CDR2: MNHEY and SVGEGT. Deletions cut 6 bases from V and 5 bases from J, with 14 bases between. The CDR3 is 14 amino acids. The CDR3 nucleotides are TGTGCCAGCAGCCCATACGATACTAACAATGAGCAGTTCTTC. It is translated as CASSPYDTNNEQFF.

This clone was seen just once. This chain links TRBV10-1 with TRBJ2-7; the match to TRBD1 covers 9 bases. This CDR3 is 15 amino acids long. V was pared by 4 bases and J by 1 base, with 5 bases of the junction left unmatched. Germline CDR1 WNHNN, CDR2 SYGVQD (reference sequence). CDR3 in amino acids: CASSGRTGESYEQYF. The CDR3 nucleotides are TGCGCCAGCAGTGGAAGGACAGGGGAGTCCTACGAGCAGTACTTC.

The chain has TRBV28 and TRBJ2-7, with 8 positions matching TRBD2. The CDR3 is 18 amino acids. J lost 0 bases, V lost 2 bases, and 12 bases had no gene match. CDR1 is MDHEN, CDR2 SYDVKM, per germline. The CDR3 DNA is TGTGCCAGCAGTTTAGGCCTAGCGGGCGTAGGAGTCTCCTACGAGCAGTACTTC. This sequence encodes CASSLGLAGVGVSYEQYF.

The rearrangement uses TRBV20-1 and TRBJ2-1; 14 bases match TRBD2. V lost 3 bases, J lost 0 bases, and 10 bases stayed unmatched. Germline CDR1 is DFQATT and CDR2 is SNEGSKA (reference sequence). The CDR3 consists of 19 residues. CDR3 in amino acids: CSASEGLAGGQSSYNEQFF. The CDR3 nucleotides read TGCAGTGCTAGTGAAGGACTAGCGGGAGGCCAGAGCTCCTACAATGAGCAGTTCTTC.

This rearrangement joins TRBV28 to TRBJ1-1; possible D gene TRBD1, 6 bases. The CDR3 runs 12 residues. Trimming pared 8 bases from V and 6 bases from J, leaving 13 bases between. From germline, CDR1 is MDHEN and CDR2 SYDVKM. The CDR3 loop is CASRKTGPEAFF. The DNA for the CDR3 is TGTGCCAGCCGGAAGACAGGCCCTGAAGCTTTCTTT.

This chain links TRBV6-5 with TRBJ1-1, with a possible D match to TRBD1 (5 bases). CDR1 is MNHEY and CDR2 is SVGAGI in the germline V gene. CDR3 length: 12 residues. V shed 0 bases and J shed 8 bases, with 7 bases lying between them. The CDR3 coding sequence is TGTGCCAGCAGTTACTCGGGGGGGGAAGCTTTCTTT. Its translation: CASSYSGGEAFF.

This chain links TRBV2 with TRBJ2-7, with TRBD1 as a possible D gene (6 bases). Germline V gene lookup returns CDR1 SNHLY and CDR2 FYNNEI. V shed 10 bases and J shed 6 bases, with 19 bases lying between them. The length of the CDR3 is 13 residues. This CDR3 reads CAKSSTGPGEQYF. The CDR3 region has the DNA TGTGCCAAGAGCTCGACAGGCCCTGGCGAGCAGTACTTC. Full variable domain (outside the CDR3, taken from reference TRBV2 and TRBJ2-7): EPEVTQTPSHQVTQMGQEVILRCVPISNHLYFYWYRQILGQKVEFLVSFYNNEISEKSEIFDDQFSVERPDGSNFTLKIRSTKLEDSAMYFCAKSSTGPGEQYFGPGTRLTVT.

Regarding this clone: This sample includes further DNA sequences coding for the same CDR3. The V and J genes are TRBV4-1 and TRBJ2-7; 8 nucleotides agree with TRBD1. The germline gives CDR1 MGHRA, CDR2 YSYEKL. The CDR3 is 15 amino acids. J lost 0 bases, V lost 1 base, and 2 bases had no gene match. CDR3 protein: CASSQAGTGSYEQYF. CDR3 in DNA: TGCGCCAGCAGCCAAGCCGGGACAGGCTCCTACGAGCAGTACTTC.

V usage is TRBV6-5 and J usage is TRBJ2-7; maybe TRBD2 (6 bases). V lost 8 bases and J lost 1, with 12 bases in between. In germline, CDR1 is MNHEY, CDR2 SVGAGI. This CDR3 contains 13 residues. DNA for the CDR3: TGTGCCAGCGGGGGTGCGGGGTCCTACGAGCAGTACTTC. Translating gives CASGGAGSYEQYF.

V is TRBV5-1 and J is TRBJ2-7; D possibly corresponds to TRBD2 (5 bases). Germline V lookup: CDR1 SGHRS, CDR2 YFSETQ. The CDR3 spans 14 residues. V was cut by 1 base and J by 5 bases, with 13 bases left in between. Here the CDR3 DNA reads TGCGCCAGCAGCTTGCACGGGAAGGAAAACGAGCAGTACTTC. Amino acid sequence: CASSLHGKENEQYF.

For the CDR3, the DNA is TGTGCCAGCTCACTAAGACAGGGGCCCGATGAAAAACTGTTTTTT. The encoded protein is CASSLRQGPDEKLFF. The chain is built from TRBV18 and TRBJ1-4; 8 bases align to TRBD1. V trimming: 4 bases; J trimming: 6 bases; junction bases outside the gene matches: 7. This CDR3 spans 15 amino acids. CDR1 is KGHSH, CDR2 LQKENI, per germline.

This sequence joins TRBV7-2 and TRBJ1-5, with D perhaps TRBD1 (6 bases). Trimming left V 5 bases short and J 0 bases short, with 17 bases between. The germline CDR1 and CDR2 sequences are SGHTA and FQGNSA. The CDR3 has 17 amino acids. The chain's CDR3 is CASSQAGQTDSNQPQHF. DNA for the CDR3: TGTGCCAGCAGCCAGGCTGGACAGACAGATAGCAATCAGCCCCAGCATTTT.

This clone turned up a few times. The chain employs TRBV6-5 and TRBJ2-7; 7 nucleotides align to TRBD1. Germline CDR1 and CDR2: MNHEY and SVGAGI. Trimming took 7 bases from V and 3 from J; bases not matched to a gene: 9. CDR3 length: 14 amino acids. CDR3 nucleotide sequence: TGTGCCAGCACCCAACGACAGGGTAGCTACGAGCAGTACTTC. Translating gives CASTQRQGSYEQYF.

The chain has TRBV5-5 and TRBJ1-1, with 9 bases identical to TRBD1. There are 15 residues in the CDR3. V was pared by 3 bases and J by 3 bases, with 6 bases of the junction left unmatched. Germline V gives CDR1 SGHKS, CDR2 YYEKEE (reference sequence). In DNA form, the CDR3 reads TGTGCCAGCAGCTGGTTTGGGACAGGGCACACTGAAGCTTTCTTT. The encoded protein is CASSWFGTGHTEAFF.

The V gene is TRBV4-1, the J gene TRBJ2-7, with 13 bases lining up with TRBD2. With V trimmed by 4 bases and J by 6 bases, 3 bases remained unmatched. Germline assignment: CDR1 MGHRA and CDR2 YSYEKL. The CDR3 has 14 amino acids. This CDR3 reads CASSPGLAGAEQYF. As DNA, the CDR3 is TGCGCCAGCAGCCCAGGACTAGCGGGAGCCGAGCAGTACTTC.

This rearrangement joins TRBV4-1 to TRBJ2-1; 13 nucleotides line up with TRBD2. CDR1 is MGHRA and CDR2 is YSYEKL in the germline V gene. The CDR3 totals 16 residues. The junction had 6 bases not matched to a gene; V was cut back by 3 bases and J by 7 bases. The CDR3 region is CASSHGPGLAGNEQFF. DNA for the CDR3: TGCGCCAGCAGCCATGGCCCGGGACTAGCGGGGAATGAGCAGTTCTTC.

The chain is built from TRBV27 and TRBJ1-4; 7 bases fit TRBD1. Germline V gene lookup returns CDR1 MNHEY and CDR2 SMNVEV (reference sequence). With V trimmed by 2 bases and J by 6 bases, 9 bases remained unmatched. This CDR3 has 16 amino acids. The CDR3 sequence: CASSLVFGRGDEKLFF. DNA for the CDR3: TGTGCCAGCAGTTTAGTTTTCGGCAGGGGGGATGAAAAACTGTTTTTT.